What follows are 29 T cell receptor beta chains derived from one specimen sequenced in a study of OX40 agonist ivuxolimab in advanced cancers. Preparation of the library involved the immunoSEQ multiplex PCR assay. The table was pulled from immuneACCESS by TCRdb, which kept in-frame rearrangements only. Such tables lose some clones; where checked, under half of the loss comes from unresolved V genes, and the rest has no known cause. The sample yields roughly 60,000 clones; roughly 89% were counted once. The ten largest clones add up to around 0.8% of the sample. The material sequenced was CD4+ or CD8+ T cells sorted from blood, taken in a trial of the OX40 agonist ivuxolimab. All receptors come from an adult with an advanced solid tumor such as melanoma, head and neck, liver or kidney cancer.

V usage is TRBV6-1 and J usage is TRBJ2-7, with TRBD2 matching over 10 bases. The CDR3 is 15 residues long. Trimming at V came to 6 bases and at J to 6 bases, leaving 11 bases not matched to a gene. CDR1 is MNHNS, CDR2 SASEGT, per germline. The CDR3 is CASRSGGAGRGEQYF. CDR3 in DNA: TGTGCCAGCAGAAGCGGGGGGGCTGGGCGGGGCGAGCAGTACTTC.

The rearrangement joins TRBV27 to TRBJ1-3; D not certain. The V gene lost 5 bases and the J gene lost 3 bases, with 11 bases spanning the gap. CDR1 MNHEY and CDR2 SMNVEV come from the germline V gene (reference sequence). The CDR3 has 14 amino acids. CDR3: CASSPYRGGNTIYF. CDR3 nucleotides: TGTGCCAGCAGTCCGTATAGAGGTGGAAACACCATATATTTT.

The chain is built from TRBV19 and TRBJ2-5, with D perhaps matching TRBD1 or TRBD2 (6 bases each). CDR3 size: 15 residues. The germline gives CDR1 LNHDA, CDR2 SQIVND (reference sequence). Trimming cost V 6 bases and J 6 bases, with 20 bases left between them. The CDR3 here is CASSPGAGHPKTQYF. In DNA form, the CDR3 reads TGTGCCAGTAGCCCGGGCGCGGGACACCCCAAGACCCAGTACTTC.

A few counts support this clone. J is TRBJ2-1 and V is TRBV7-3; D gene uncertain. CDR3 size: 15 residues. V was pared by 5 bases and J by 0 bases, with 11 bases between. CDR1 is SGHTA, CDR2 FQGTGA, per germline. CDR3 sequence (DNA): TGTGCCAGCAGCCTTTCAGCAGGCTCCTACAATGAGCAGTTCTTC. It translates to CASSLSAGSYNEQFF.

This rearrangement joins TRBV11-2 to TRBJ2-1, with 13 nucleotides matching TRBD2. Germline trimming cut 1 base from V and 9 bases from J; bases unmatched to any gene: 0. Germline V gene data show CDR1 as SGHAT and CDR2 as FQNNGV. This CDR3 is 14 amino acids long. The CDR3 loop is CASSLGLAGGEQFF. In DNA form, the CDR3 reads TGTGCCAGCAGCTTAGGACTAGCGGGAGGTGAGCAGTTCTTC.

The rearrangement joins TRBV6-1 to TRBJ2-7; D is uncertain. The CDR3 has 13 amino acids. Trimming took 0 bases from V and 5 from J, leaving 8 bases between them. Germline CDR1 reads MNHNS; CDR2 reads SASEGT. The CDR3 bases are TGTGCCAGCAGTGAAGCGCCATCCGACGAGCAGTACTTC. It specifies CASSEAPSDEQYF.

The chain links TRBV28 to TRBJ1-3, with D maybe TRBD1 (6 bases). The germline CDR1 and CDR2 sequences are MDHEN and SYDVKM. Trimming took off 3 bases at V and 6 bases at J, with 21 bases between the two ends. There are 17 residues in the CDR3. The CDR3 loop reads CASSLGDTGMGVNTIYF. The CDR3 DNA reads as TGTGCCAGCAGTTTGGGCGACACAGGGATGGGAGTAAACACCATATATTTT.

The chain is built from TRBV5-6 and TRBJ2-4; 7 bases agree with TRBD2. This CDR3 contains 16 residues. Unmatched junction bases numbered 9, after V lost 2 bases and J lost 4 bases. The germline V gene has CDR1 SGHDT and CDR2 YYEEEE. CDR3: CASSFQASGLKNIQYF. The CDR3 DNA follows: TGTGCCAGCAGCTTTCAGGCTAGCGGACTGAAAAACATTCAGTACTTC.

The V call is TRBV25-1, the J call TRBJ2-1, with D perhaps being TRBD1 or TRBD2 (6 bases each). CDR1 MGHDK and CDR2 SYGVNS come from the germline V gene. V dropped 1 base and J dropped 7 bases, with 11 bases sitting between them. The CDR3 extends over 14 amino acids. In DNA, the CDR3 is TGTGCCAGCAGTGAATGGGGGGCAGCGAATGAGCAGTTCTTC. This translates into CASSEWGAANEQFF.

The chain couples TRBV19 to TRBJ1-1, with a possible D match to TRBD1 (5 bases). CDR1 and CDR2 (germline): LNHDA, SQIVND (reference sequence). This CDR3 comprises 13 residues. V dropped 5 bases and J dropped 5 bases, with 12 bases sitting between them. This chain's CDR3 is CASSRTRGTEAFF. The CDR3 DNA reads as TGTGCCAGTAGTCGGACCCGGGGGACTGAAGCTTTCTTT.

The V and J genes are TRBV5-1 and TRBJ2-5, with D perhaps TRBD1 or TRBD2 (6 bases each). The germline V gene encodes CDR1 SGHRS and CDR2 YFSETQ. V was cut by 4 bases and J by 0 bases, with 22 bases left in between. The CDR3 runs 18 residues. The CDR3 sequence is CASSQGRVSGWYQETQYF. The CDR3 DNA reads as TGCGCCAGCAGCCAGGGGCGCGTGAGCGGGTGGTACCAAGAGACCCAGTACTTC. Full variable domain (rest looked up from reference TRBV5-1 and TRBJ2-5): KAGVTQTPRYLIKTRGQQVTLSCSPISGHRSVSWYQQTPGQGLQFLFEYFSETQRNKGNFPGRFSGRQFSNSRSEMNVSTLELGDSALYLCASSQGRVSGWYQETQYFGPGTRLLVL.

The rearrangement joins TRBV7-9 to TRBJ2-7; no definite D call. Trimming removed 3 bases from V and 7 bases from J, with 10 bases in between. CDR3 size: 12 residues. Germline V CDR1 and CDR2: SEHNR, FQNEAQ (reference sequence). CDR3 DNA sequence: TGTGCCAGCAGCTTCCCGGAGAGGGAGCAGTACTTC. This gives the protein CASSFPEREQYF.

This clone occurred a few times. The genes are TRBV30 and TRBJ1-5; no reliable D call. CDR1 is GTSNPN, CDR2 SVGIG, per germline (reference sequence). This CDR3 is 12 amino acids long. Trimming took 1 base from V and 12 from J, leaving 13 bases between them. CDR3 sequence reads: CAWSDAGGNQHF. The CDR3 nucleotides are TGTGCCTGGAGTGACGCGGGAGGAAACCAGCATTTT.

The rearrangement links TRBV5-1 to TRBJ2-7; D assignment may be TRBD1 or TRBD2 (5 bases each). The V end was cut by 0 bases, the J end by 7 bases, with 14 bases between. The CDR3 loop spans 14 amino acids. The germline CDR1 and CDR2 sequences are SGHRS and YFSETQ. The CDR3: CASSLGQLSGEQYF. The CDR3 DNA sequence: TGCGCCAGCAGCTTGGGACAGCTATCGGGAGAGCAGTACTTC.

V is TRBV9 and J is TRBJ2-2; possible D gene TRBD1, 5 bases. There are 15 residues in the CDR3. Trimming cost V 3 bases and J 2 bases, with 11 bases left between them. Germline V gene sequence: CDR1 SGDLS, CDR2 YYNGEE. In DNA, the CDR3 is TGTGCCAGCAGCGCGACAGCCCTTAACACCGGGGAGCTGTTTTTT. It codes for CASSATALNTGELFF. Full variable domain (rest looked up from reference TRBV9 and TRBJ2-2): DSGVTQTPKHLITATGQRVTLRCSPRSGDLSVYWYQQSLDQGLQFLIQYYNGEERAKGNILERFSAQQFPDLHSELNLSSLELGDSALYFCASSATALNTGELFFGEGSRLTVL.

The V call is TRBV18, the J call TRBJ2-3; 8 nucleotides agree with TRBD2. Germline V CDR1 and CDR2: KGHSH, LQKENI. The CDR3 is 17 amino acids. V lost 6 bases to trimming and J lost 2 bases; unmatched junction nucleotides: 13. The CDR3 bases are TGTGCCAGCTCCCTCGGGTCTCGAGCGGGAGTCACAGATACGCAGTATTTT. Protein product: CASSLGSRAGVTDTQYF.

This clone was counted once. The chain joins TRBV19 to TRBJ2-5, with 8 nucleotides matching TRBD1. The CDR3 contains 13 residues. Germline loops: CDR1 LNHDA, CDR2 SQIVND (reference sequence). V trimming: 4 bases; J trimming: 5 bases; junction bases outside the gene matches: 3. Here the CDR3 reads CASSKDRVETQYF. The CDR3 nucleotides are TGTGCCAGTAGTAAGGACAGGGTCGAGACCCAGTACTTC.

The chain employs TRBV6-6 and TRBJ1-1, with no clear D. CDR3 size: 15 residues. The germline V gene encodes CDR1 MNHNY and CDR2 SVGAGI (reference sequence). V was trimmed by 5 bases and J by 0 bases, leaving 13 bases between them. This CDR3 is CASSDSGGVNTEAFF. For the CDR3, the DNA is TGTGCCAGCAGTGATTCAGGCGGTGTGAACACTGAAGCTTTCTTT.

CDR3 nucleotides: TGTGCCAGCAGTTTATCGCGCTGGGGGGAGACCCAGTACTTC. Translation: CASSLSRWGETQYF. This chain joins TRBV27 and TRBJ2-5; D might be TRBD1 or TRBD2, each matching 5 bases. Germline V gives CDR1 MNHEY, CDR2 SMNVEV (reference sequence). The V gene lost 0 bases and the J gene lost 5 bases, with 10 bases spanning the gap. The CDR3 totals 14 residues.

V gene TRBV14 combines with J gene TRBJ2-1, with a weak D call TRBD2 (5 bases). The V and J ends lost 1 base and 6 bases respectively, with 7 bases between them. CDR3 length equals 13 residues. Per germline, CDR1 SGHDN and CDR2 FVKESK. The DNA of the CDR3 is TGTGCCAGCAGCCAAGTAGCGTTCAATGAGCAGTTCTTC. Translating gives CASSQVAFNEQFF.

This chain joins TRBV28 and TRBJ1-2; D is perhaps TRBD1 (6 bases). CDR3 length equals 13 residues. V dropped 5 bases and J dropped 8 bases, with 15 bases sitting between them. Germline loops: CDR1 MDHEN, CDR2 SYDVKM. CDR3 protein: CASSPPGVRGYTF. CDR3 DNA: TGTGCCAGCAGTCCCCCAGGGGTGAGGGGCTACACCTTC.

The chain employs TRBV6-1 and TRBJ2-3; 9 bases align to TRBD2. V shed 6 bases, J shed 9 bases, and the junction held 10 bases outside the gene matches. CDR1 is MNHNS and CDR2 is SASEGT in the germline V gene. There are 14 residues in the CDR3. The CDR3, as DNA: TGTGCCAGCAGCCGCGGGGGGGGGTCCAACACGCAGTATTTT. Translating it yields CASSRGGGSNTQYF.

J is TRBJ1-1 and V is TRBV11-3; perhaps TRBD1 as D (6 bases). The CDR3 runs to 15 residues. Trimming cost V 4 bases and J 4 bases, with 16 bases left between them. Germline-derived CDR1 and CDR2 are SGHNT and YENEEA. The CDR3, as DNA: TGTGCCAGCAGCTCCAGCCGGGGGCTCGGCACTGAAGCTTTCTTT. Amino acids: CASSSSRGLGTEAFF.

The V call is TRBV7-9, the J call TRBJ2-3; D remains ambiguous. Germline V gene sequence: CDR1 SEHNR, CDR2 FQNEAQ (reference sequence). This CDR3 region has 12 residues. V lost 5 bases and J lost 6, with 9 bases in between. This CDR3 reads CASSPYRDTQYF. The DNA for the CDR3 is TGTGCCAGCAGCCCTTATCGGGATACGCAGTATTTT.

The V gene is TRBV27, the J gene TRBJ1-1; a possible D gene is TRBD1 (6 bases). Germline lookup yields CDR1 MNHEY and CDR2 SMNVEV (reference sequence). CDR3 size: 13 residues. V was shortened by 8 bases and J by 4 bases, with 14 bases between the two germline ends. The CDR3: CASGGSGGTEAFF. For the CDR3, the DNA is TGTGCCAGCGGGGGCTCTGGGGGCACTGAAGCTTTCTTT.

The chain has TRBV6-6 and TRBJ2-5; 11 bases are a match to TRBD1. J gave up 7 bases and V 6 bases, and 7 bases lay outside the gene matches. CDR1 and CDR2 from the germline V gene are MNHNY and SVGAGI (reference sequence). This CDR3 spans 14 amino acids. The CDR3 is CASSPPGQGGTQYF. CDR3 coding DNA: TGTGCCAGCAGCCCCCCGGGACAGGGGGGGACCCAGTACTTC.

V gene TRBV6-6 combines with J gene TRBJ1-4; unclear D gene. V lost 6 bases, J lost 4 bases, and 12 bases lay in between. There are 14 residues in the CDR3. In germline, CDR1 is MNHNY, CDR2 SVGAGI (reference sequence). Written as DNA, the CDR3 is TGTGCCAGCAGAAACAACGCTCTTAATGAAAAACTGTTTTTT. Protein: CASRNNALNEKLFF.

V gene TRBV7-2 combines with J gene TRBJ1-4, with 8 nucleotides matching TRBD1. CDR3 size: 17 residues. The junction had 13 bases not matched to a gene; V was cut back by 5 bases and J by 5 bases. Germline V lookup: CDR1 SGHTA, CDR2 FQGNSA. The CDR3 bases are TGTGCCAGCAGCCCGGGCCCCTACAGGGGGAAAAATGAAAAACTGTTTTTT. Amino acids: CASSPGPYRGKNEKLFF.

This rearrangement joins TRBV11-2 to TRBJ1-5; D is possibly TRBD1 (5 bases). The CDR3 length is 15 residues. V gave up 0 bases and J gave up 5 bases, with 11 bases separating them. From germline, CDR1 is SGHAT and CDR2 FQNNGV. The CDR3 protein is CASSLDPQGYQPQHF. The CDR3 nucleotides are TGTGCCAGCAGCTTAGATCCCCAGGGATATCAGCCCCAGCATTTT.